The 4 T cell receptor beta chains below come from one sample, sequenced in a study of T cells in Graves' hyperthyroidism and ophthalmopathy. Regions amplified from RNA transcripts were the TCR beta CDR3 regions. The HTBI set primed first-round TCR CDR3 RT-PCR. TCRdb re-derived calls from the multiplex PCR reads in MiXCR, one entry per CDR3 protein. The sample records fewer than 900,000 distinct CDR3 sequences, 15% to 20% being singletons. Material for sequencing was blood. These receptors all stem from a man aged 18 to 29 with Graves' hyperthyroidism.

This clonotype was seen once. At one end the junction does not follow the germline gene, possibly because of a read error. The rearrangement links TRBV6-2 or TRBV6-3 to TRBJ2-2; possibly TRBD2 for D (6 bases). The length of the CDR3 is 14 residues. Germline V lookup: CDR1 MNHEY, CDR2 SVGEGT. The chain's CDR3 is CASRRDSNTGELFF. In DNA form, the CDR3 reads TGTGCCAGCAGGAGGGACTCGAACACCGGGGAGCTGTTTTTC.

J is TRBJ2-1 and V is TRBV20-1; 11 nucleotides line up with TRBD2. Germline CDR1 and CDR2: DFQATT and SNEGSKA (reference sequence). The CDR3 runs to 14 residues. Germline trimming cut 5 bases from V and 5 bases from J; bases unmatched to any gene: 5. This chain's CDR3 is CSASHSGRDNEQFF. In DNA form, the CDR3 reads TGCAGTGCTTCCCATAGCGGGAGGGACAATGAGCAGTTCTTC.

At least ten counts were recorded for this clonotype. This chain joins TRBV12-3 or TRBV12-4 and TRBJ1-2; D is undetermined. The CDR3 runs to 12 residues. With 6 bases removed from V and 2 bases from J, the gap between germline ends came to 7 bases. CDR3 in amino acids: CASSAANYGYTF. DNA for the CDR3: TGTGCCAGCAGCGCGGCAAACTATGGCTACACCTTC.

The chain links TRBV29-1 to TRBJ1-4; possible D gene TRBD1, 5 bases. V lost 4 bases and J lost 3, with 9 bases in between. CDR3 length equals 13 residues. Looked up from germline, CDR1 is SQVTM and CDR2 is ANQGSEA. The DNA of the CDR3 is TGCAGCGTTGTCCAGGGATCTAATGAAAAACTGTTTTTT. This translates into CSVVQGSNEKLFF.